The TCR beta chain under discussion was sequenced for a study of blood T cell repertoires in COVID-19. Trimming took 1 base from V and 9 from J; bases not matched to a gene: 14. The germline V gene has CDR1 SEHNR and CDR2 FQNEAQ (reference sequence). The CDR3 extends over 18 amino acids. Measured with immunoSEQ multiplex PCR; TCRdb has only the in-frame clones, and not every one. The table records 300,000 to 400,000 clones, 85% to 95% of them present only once. V gene TRBV7-9 combines with J gene TRBJ1-6; TRBD1 agrees at 8 bases. The source of this sequence is a woman aged 25 to 39 who had been exposed to COVID-19. Material: PBMCs or T cells enriched from blood (not recorded which). The CDR3 nucleotides read TGTGCCAGCAGCTTAGATTGTGGGACAGGTAGGTACGGTTCACCCCTCCACTTT. Its translation is CASSLDCGTGRYGSPLHF.